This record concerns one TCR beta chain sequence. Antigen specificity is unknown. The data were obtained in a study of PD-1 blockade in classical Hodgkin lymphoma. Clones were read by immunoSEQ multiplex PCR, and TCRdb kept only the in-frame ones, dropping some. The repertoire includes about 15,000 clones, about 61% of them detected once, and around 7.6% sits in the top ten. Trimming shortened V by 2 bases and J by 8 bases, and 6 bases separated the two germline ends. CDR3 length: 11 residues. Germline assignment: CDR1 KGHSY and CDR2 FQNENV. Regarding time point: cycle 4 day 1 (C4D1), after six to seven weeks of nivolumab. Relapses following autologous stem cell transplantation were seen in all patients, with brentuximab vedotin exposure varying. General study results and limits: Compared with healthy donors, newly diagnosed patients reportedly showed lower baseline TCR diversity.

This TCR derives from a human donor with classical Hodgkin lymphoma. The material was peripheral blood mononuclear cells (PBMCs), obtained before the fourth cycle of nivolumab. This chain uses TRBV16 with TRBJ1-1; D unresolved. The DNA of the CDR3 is TGTGCCAGCAGCCAACATATCGAAGCTTTCTTT. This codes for CASSQHIEAFF.